The source of this T cell receptor beta chain is a study of cytomegalovirus exposure and HLA in healthy donors. Findings and limits, study-wide: Presence/absence analysis assumed near-uniform sequencing depth across donors. The study reported that TCR beta sequences accurately predicted HLA-A and HLA-B alleles in most subjects. Association with HLA alleles at 0.05 false discovery rate was found for 16,951 TCR beta sequences in a later analysis. On later analysis, the bulk of CMV-associated TCR beta chains appeared to be HLA-restricted.

The V gene's germline CDR1 is SGHRS and CDR2 YFSETQ. Trimming took 2 bases from V and 5 from J; bases not matched to a gene: 6. This CDR3 contains 15 residues. Details on this clone: Its target is not known.

In the PCR, 60 Vbeta and 13 Jbeta primers were used. Using immunoSEQ multiplex PCR, the repertoire was profiled, and TCRdb retains in-frame clones only, with some absent. Reported are under 65,000 clones; the ten largest clones contain 3.5% to 4%. Sequencing input: PBMCs. J is TRBJ2-1 and V is TRBV5-1, with 8 positions matching TRBD2. This receptor was obtained from a woman between 18 and 29 years old in good health and CMV-seronegative. The CDR3 sequence: CASSLGSSGDNEQFF. The CDR3 DNA reads as TGCGCCAGCAGCTTAGGGAGTAGCGGGGACAATGAGCAGTTCTTC. Full variable domain (remainder filled in from reference TRBV5-1 and TRBJ2-1): KAGVTQTPRYLIKTRGQQVTLSCSPISGHRSVSWYQQTPGQGLQFLFEYFSETQRNKGNFPGRFSGRQFSNSRSEMNVSTLELGDSALYLCASSLGSSGDNEQFFGPGTRLTVL.